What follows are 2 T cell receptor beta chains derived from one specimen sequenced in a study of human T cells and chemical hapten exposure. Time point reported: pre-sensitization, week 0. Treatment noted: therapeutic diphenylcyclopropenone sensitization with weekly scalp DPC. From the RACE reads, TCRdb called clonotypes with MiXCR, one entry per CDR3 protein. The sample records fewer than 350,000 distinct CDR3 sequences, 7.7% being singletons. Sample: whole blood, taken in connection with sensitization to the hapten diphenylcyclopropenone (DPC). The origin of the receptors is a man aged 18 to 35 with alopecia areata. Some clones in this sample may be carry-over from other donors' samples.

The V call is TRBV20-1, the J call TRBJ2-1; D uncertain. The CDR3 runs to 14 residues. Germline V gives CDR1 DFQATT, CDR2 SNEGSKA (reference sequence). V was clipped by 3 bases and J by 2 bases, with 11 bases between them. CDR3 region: CSARRDTAYNEQFF. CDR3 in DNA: TGCAGTGCTAGGCGCGACACAGCCTACAATGAGCAGTTCTTC.

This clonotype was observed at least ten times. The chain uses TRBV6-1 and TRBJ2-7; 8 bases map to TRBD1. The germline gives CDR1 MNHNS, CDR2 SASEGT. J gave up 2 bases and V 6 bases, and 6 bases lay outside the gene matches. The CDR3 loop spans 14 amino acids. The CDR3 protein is CASRRTGKAYEQYV. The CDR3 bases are TGTGCCAGCAGAAGGACAGGGAAGGCCTACGAGCAGTACGTC.